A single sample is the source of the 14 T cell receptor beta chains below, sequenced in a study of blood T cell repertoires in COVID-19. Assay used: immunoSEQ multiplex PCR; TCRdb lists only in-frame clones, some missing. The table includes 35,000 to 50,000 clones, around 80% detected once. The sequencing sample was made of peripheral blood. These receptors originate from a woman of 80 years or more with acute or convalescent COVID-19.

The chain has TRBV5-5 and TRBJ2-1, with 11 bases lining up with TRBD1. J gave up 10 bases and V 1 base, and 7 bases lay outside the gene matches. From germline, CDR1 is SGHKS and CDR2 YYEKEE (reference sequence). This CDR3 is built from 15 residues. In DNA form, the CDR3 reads TGTGCCAGCAGCTTGTGGGGACAGGGGGTTGAGGAGCAGTTCTTC. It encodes CASSLWGQGVEEQFF. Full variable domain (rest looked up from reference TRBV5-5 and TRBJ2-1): DAGVTQSPTHLIKTRGQQVTLRCSPISGHKSVSWYQQVLGQGPQFIFQYYEKEERGRGNFPDRFSARQFPNYSSELNVNALLLGDSALYLCASSLWGQGVEEQFFGPGTRLTVL.

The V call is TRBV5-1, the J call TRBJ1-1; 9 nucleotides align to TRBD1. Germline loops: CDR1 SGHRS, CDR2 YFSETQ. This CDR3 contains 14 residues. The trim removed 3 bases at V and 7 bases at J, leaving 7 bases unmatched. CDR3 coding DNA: TGCGCCAGCAGCTGGAAGGGACAGGGAAGTGAAGCTTTCTTT. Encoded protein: CASSWKGQGSEAFF.

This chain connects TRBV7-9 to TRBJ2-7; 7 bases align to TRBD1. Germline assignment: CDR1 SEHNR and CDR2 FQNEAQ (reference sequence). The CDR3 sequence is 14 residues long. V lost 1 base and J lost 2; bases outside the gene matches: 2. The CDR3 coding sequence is TGTGCCAGCAGCTTAGTGCAGGGGGCCTACGAGCAGTACTTC. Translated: CASSLVQGAYEQYF.

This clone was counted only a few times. The DNA for the CDR3 is TGTGCCAGCAGCAGAGGGGGCGGATCCCTATACACCTTC. Encoded protein: CASSRGGGSLYTF. The gene calls are TRBV7-9 and TRBJ1-2, with 7 bases matching TRBD1. J gave up 11 bases and V 5 bases, and 11 bases lay outside the gene matches. The CDR3 has 13 residues. Germline CDR1 and CDR2: SEHNR and FQNEAQ (reference sequence).

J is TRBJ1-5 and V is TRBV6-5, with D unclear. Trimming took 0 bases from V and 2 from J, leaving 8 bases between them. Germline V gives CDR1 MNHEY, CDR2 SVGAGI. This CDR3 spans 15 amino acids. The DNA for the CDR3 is TGTGCCAGCAGTTACTCTAGGGAGGGCAATCAGCCCCAGCATTTT. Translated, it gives CASSYSREGNQPQHF.

CDR3 loop: CASSLAQGRGTDTQYF. CDR3 sequence (DNA): TGTGCCAGCAGCTTAGCCCAGGGAAGAGGCACAGATACGCAGTATTTT. This sequence joins TRBV7-2 and TRBJ2-3, with D maybe TRBD1 (5 bases). V was pared by 0 bases and J by 1 base, with 11 bases between. The CDR3 sequence is 16 residues long. CDR1 and CDR2 from the germline V gene are SGHTA and FQGNSA.

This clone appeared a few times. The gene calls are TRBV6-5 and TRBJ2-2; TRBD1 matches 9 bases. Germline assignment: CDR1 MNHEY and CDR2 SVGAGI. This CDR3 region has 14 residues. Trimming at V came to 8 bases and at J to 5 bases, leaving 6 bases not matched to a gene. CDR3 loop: CASQQGADTGELFF. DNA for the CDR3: TGTGCCAGCCAACAGGGGGCCGATACCGGGGAGCTGTTTTTT.

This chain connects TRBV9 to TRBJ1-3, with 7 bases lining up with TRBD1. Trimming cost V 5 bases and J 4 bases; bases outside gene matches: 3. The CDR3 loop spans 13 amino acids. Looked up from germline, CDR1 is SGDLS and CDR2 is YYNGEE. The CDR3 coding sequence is TGTGCCAGCAGTTCGGACAGGGGAAACACCATATATTTT. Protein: CASSSDRGNTIYF.

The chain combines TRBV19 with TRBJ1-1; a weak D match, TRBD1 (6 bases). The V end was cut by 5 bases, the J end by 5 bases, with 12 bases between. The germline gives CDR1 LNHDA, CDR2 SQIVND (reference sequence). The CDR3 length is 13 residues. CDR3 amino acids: CASSQGGGTEAFF. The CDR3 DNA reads TGTGCCAGTAGTCAAGGGGGTGGGACTGAAGCTTTCTTT.

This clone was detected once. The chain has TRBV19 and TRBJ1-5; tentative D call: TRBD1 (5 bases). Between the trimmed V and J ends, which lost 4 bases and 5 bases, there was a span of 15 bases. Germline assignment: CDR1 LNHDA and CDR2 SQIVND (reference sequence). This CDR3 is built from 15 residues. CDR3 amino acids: CASSNTRQNHQPQHF. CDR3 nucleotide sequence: TGTGCCAGTAGTAATACCCGACAGAACCATCAGCCCCAGCATTTT.

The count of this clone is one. This CDR3 reads CASREGRIPTEAFF. CDR3 bases: TGTGCCAGCAGGGAGGGACGGATACCCACTGAAGCTTTCTTT. The chain combines TRBV7-9 with TRBJ1-1; weak D call: TRBD1 (5 bases). The germline V gene has CDR1 SEHNR and CDR2 FQNEAQ (reference sequence). Trimming pared 6 bases from V and 4 bases from J, leaving 15 bases between. This CDR3 contains 14 residues.

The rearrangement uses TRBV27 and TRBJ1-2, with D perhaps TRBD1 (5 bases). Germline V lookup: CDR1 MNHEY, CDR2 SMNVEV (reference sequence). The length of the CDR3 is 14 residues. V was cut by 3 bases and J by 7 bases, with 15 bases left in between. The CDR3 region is CASSFSGPFTGYTF. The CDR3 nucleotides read TGTGCCAGCAGTTTTTCAGGGCCTTTCACTGGCTACACCTTC.

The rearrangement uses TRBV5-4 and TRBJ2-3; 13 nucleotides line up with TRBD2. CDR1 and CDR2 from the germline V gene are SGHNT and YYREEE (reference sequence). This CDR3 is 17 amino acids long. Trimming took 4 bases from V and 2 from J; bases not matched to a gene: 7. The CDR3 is CASSLGLAGASTDTQYF. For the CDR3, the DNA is TGTGCCAGCAGCCTCGGACTAGCGGGGGCCTCCACAGATACGCAGTATTTT.

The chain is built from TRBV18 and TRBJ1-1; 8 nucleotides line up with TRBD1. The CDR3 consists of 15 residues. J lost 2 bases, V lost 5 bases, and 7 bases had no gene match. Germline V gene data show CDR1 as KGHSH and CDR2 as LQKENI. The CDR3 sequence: CASSTGGRGNTEAFF. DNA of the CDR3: TGTGCCAGCTCAACAGGGGGTCGGGGAAACACTGAAGCTTTCTTT.